The 25 T cell receptor beta chains presented below share a single source sample, sequenced in a study of identical twins. TCRdb processed the 5' RACE reads anew with MiXCR; each CDR3 protein has one entry. The table records roughly 720,000 distinct CDR3 sequences, 18% of them present only once. This sample also belongs to another study, concerning T cells expressing NK-cell markers.

Source material: PBMCs. Every receptor here comes from a woman between 18 and 30 years old in good health.

The chain couples TRBV30 to TRBJ2-1, with no clear D. V lost 8 bases to trimming and J lost 0 bases, with 11 bases between them. The CDR3 is made up of 13 amino acids. Germline CDR1 reads GTSNPN; CDR2 reads SVGIG (reference sequence). The CDR3 loop reads CALSGYSYNEQFF. The DNA of the CDR3 is TGTGCCCTATCCGGGTACTCCTACAATGAGCAGTTCTTC.

The sample holds a few counts of this clonotype. The chain recombines TRBV6-4 with TRBJ2-7; the D gene is possibly TRBD2 (6 bases). V lost 6 bases and J 4 bases, leaving 31 bases between the germline ends. The CDR3 length is 19 residues. Per germline, CDR1 MRHNA and CDR2 SNTAGT. The CDR3 is CASRNSNPFLGTEQYEQYF. CDR3 bases: TGTGCCAGCAGAAACTCGAACCCTTTCCTTGGGACTGAGCAATACGAGCAGTACTTC.

This clonotype was seen a handful of times. V gene TRBV20-1 combines with J gene TRBJ2-1, with D perhaps matching TRBD1 or TRBD2 (5 bases each). The V and J ends lost 2 bases and 0 bases respectively, with 14 bases between them. The CDR3 has 16 amino acids. Germline CDR1 DFQATT, CDR2 SNEGSKA (reference sequence). The CDR3 region has the DNA TGCAGTGCTAGATCCATGGGACCCGCCTCCTACAATGAGCAGTTCTTC. It specifies CSARSMGPASYNEQFF.

The genes are TRBV5-4 and TRBJ2-1, with 11 positions matching TRBD2. The V gene end was trimmed by 4 bases and the J gene end by 7 bases; junction bases not matched to a gene: 4. Germline CDR1 SGHNT, CDR2 YYREEE (reference sequence). This CDR3 has 14 amino acids. Written as DNA, the CDR3 is TGTGCCAGCAGCATTAGCGGGGGGGCTAATGAGCAGTTCTTC. This gives the protein CASSISGGANEQFF.

This clonotype showed up just a few times. This chain uses TRBV12-3 or TRBV12-4 with TRBJ1-2; D perhaps matches TRBD1 (6 bases). Trimming stripped 5 bases from V and 3 bases from J, with 13 bases between. The CDR3 runs 14 residues. CDR3 sequence (DNA): TGTGCCAGCAGTCAGTCCGGGGGCTACTATGGCTACACCTTC. This codes for CASSQSGGYYGYTF.

A few counts support this clonotype. The chain has TRBV29-1 and TRBJ2-5; D may correspond to TRBD1 or TRBD2 (5 bases each). Germline lookup yields CDR1 SQVTM and CDR2 ANQGSEA. V was trimmed by 6 bases and J by 2 bases, leaving 10 bases between them. There are 12 residues in the CDR3. CDR3 protein: CSVREGQETQYF. As DNA, the CDR3 is TGCAGCGTCAGAGAGGGGCAAGAGACCCAGTACTTC.

The genes are TRBV29-1 and TRBJ1-2, with a weak D call TRBD1 (6 bases). CDR1 and CDR2 (germline): SQVTM, ANQGSEA. Between the trimmed V and J ends, which lost 7 bases and 6 bases, there was a span of 15 bases. The CDR3 has 12 amino acids. The CDR3 is CSGVGGADGYTF. The CDR3, as DNA: TGCAGCGGGGTGGGGGGCGCGGATGGCTACACCTTC. Complete variable domain (other parts from reference TRBV29-1 and TRBJ1-2): SAVISQKPSRDICQRGTSLTIQCQVDSQVTMMFWYRQQPGQSLTLIATANQGSEATYESGFVIDKFPISRPNLTFSTLTVSNMSPEDSSIYLCSGVGGADGYTFGSGTRLTVV.

This clonotype was seen a handful of times. The CDR3 DNA follows: TGTGCCAGCAGTGAGGGCGGGGGGTCCAGAGTTACAGATACGCAGTATTTT. Protein product: CASSEGGGSRVTDTQYF. The chain recombines TRBV6-1 with TRBJ2-3; 8 nucleotides match TRBD2. The CDR3 runs 17 residues. Germline V CDR1 and CDR2: MNHNS, SASEGT. The trim removed 3 bases at V and 3 bases at J, leaving 11 bases unmatched.

This chain uses TRBV5-1 with TRBJ1-4, with TRBD1 as a possible D gene (6 bases). CDR1 SGHRS and CDR2 YFSETQ come from the germline V gene. The CDR3 contains 15 residues. V lost 1 base and J lost 4, with 11 bases in between. CDR3 coding DNA: TGCGCCAGCAGCTTGTTGGGGACATTTAATGAAAAACTGTTTTTT. Encoded protein: CASSLLGTFNEKLFF.

This clonotype was seen more than once but under ten times. This rearrangement joins TRBV3-1 to TRBJ2-7, with 7 bases that match TRBD2. Germline V gives CDR1 LGHDT, CDR2 YNNKEL (reference sequence). The CDR3 length is 16 residues. The trim removed 4 bases at V and 1 base at J, leaving 10 bases unmatched. The DNA of the CDR3 is TGTGCCAGCAGCCGGGGAAGCGGAGCGGGGTCCTACGAGCAGTACTTC. Its protein is CASSRGSGAGSYEQYF.

This clonotype was observed many times. The V and J genes are TRBV20-1 and TRBJ2-3, with 8 bases identical to TRBD2. With V trimmed by 6 bases and J by 5 bases, 7 bases remained unmatched. The CDR3 totals 13 residues. The germline V gene encodes CDR1 DFQATT and CDR2 SNEGSKA (reference sequence). CDR3 bases: TGCAGTGCGAGACTAGCGAATGGAGATACGCAGTATTTT. Protein: CSARLANGDTQYF.

Worth noting for this clonotype: No conserved phenylalanine or tryptophan is present at the end of the CDR3, so a read error is the likely explanation. The DNA is omitted, as the CDR3 cannot be located on it reliably, and the CDR3 follows TCRdb's listing. The J gene is TRBJ2-1, the V gene TRBV4-2. The germline gives CDR1 LGHNA, CDR2 YNFKEQ. Including both end residues, the CDR3 is 12 amino acids long. The CDR3 loop is CASSQVIMGSPS.

The chain employs TRBV5-1 and TRBJ2-3, with D possibly TRBD1 on 6 matching bases. Germline V CDR1 and CDR2: SGHRS, YFSETQ. Trimming left V 4 bases short and J 8 bases short, with 11 bases between. The CDR3 runs 12 residues. The CDR3 spells CASSPDSRTQYF. CDR3 nucleotide sequence: TGCGCCAGCAGCCCGGACAGCCGTACGCAGTATTTT.

This clonotype was picked up a small number of times. The V and J genes are TRBV7-2 and TRBJ2-1; D not certain. Deletions cut 9 bases from V and 6 bases from J, with 18 bases between. The length of the CDR3 is 14 residues. Per the germline V gene, CDR1 is SGHTA and CDR2 is FQGNSA. The CDR3 DNA sequence: TGTGCCAGTAAACACAGTTTCGGATTCAATGAGCAGTTCTTC. Its protein is CASKHSFGFNEQFF. The full variable domain, completed using reference TRBV7-2 and TRBJ2-1, is GAGVSQSPSNKVTEKGKDVELRCDPISGHTALYWYRQSLGQGLEFLIYFQGNSAPDKSGLPSDRFSAERTGGSVSTLTIQRTQQEDSAVYLCASKHSFGFNEQFFGPGTRLTVL.

This clonotype was counted only a few times. The chain uses TRBV29-1 and TRBJ1-1; D gene uncertain. The CDR3 sequence is 13 residues long. V lost 4 bases and J lost 5, with 14 bases in between. CDR1 and CDR2 from the germline V gene are SQVTM and ANQGSEA. CDR3 sequence (DNA): TGCAGCGTTGTATCCCAGAGGAGGACTGAAGCTTTCTTT. Its translation is CSVVSQRRTEAFF.

This chain links TRBV5-1 with TRBJ2-5; 8 bases map to TRBD2. CDR1 and CDR2 (germline): SGHRS, YFSETQ. V shed 7 bases and J 1 base; nucleotides not matched to a gene: 3. This CDR3 contains 13 residues. CDR3 in amino acids: CASGGGPQETQYF. The CDR3 bases are TGCGCCAGCGGCGGGGGGCCCCAAGAGACCCAGTACTTC. The variable domain in full, with the rest retrieved from reference TRBV5-1 and TRBJ2-5, is KAGVTQTPRYLIKTRGQQVTLSCSPISGHRSVSWYQQTPGQGLQFLFEYFSETQRNKGNFPGRFSGRQFSNSRSEMNVSTLELGDSALYLCASGGGPQETQYFGPGTRLLVL.

This clonotype was seen a few times. V gene TRBV5-1 combines with J gene TRBJ1-1; possibly TRBD1 for D (5 bases). Germline lookup yields CDR1 SGHRS and CDR2 YFSETQ. V lost 0 bases, J lost 5 bases, and 14 bases lay in between. This CDR3 is built from 15 residues. CDR3 DNA: TGCGCCAGCAGCTTGGTCGGTAGGGGAAGGACTGAAGCTTTCTTT. This encodes CASSLVGRGRTEAFF.

This clonotype came up a few times. V and J are TRBV20-1 and TRBJ2-5; D unclear. Per germline, CDR1 DFQATT and CDR2 SNEGSKA (reference sequence). V was clipped by 3 bases and J by 4 bases, with 12 bases between them. This CDR3 is built from 13 residues. CDR3 DNA sequence: TGCAGTGCTAGTGGGAACAGTGGAGAGACCCAGTACTTC. Its protein product is CSASGNSGETQYF.

The chain recombines TRBV6-1 with TRBJ2-5, with D perhaps being TRBD1 or TRBD2 (5 bases each). The V gene lost 2 bases and the J gene lost 5 bases, with 12 bases spanning the gap. The CDR3 totals 14 residues. Germline V gene data show CDR1 as MNHNS and CDR2 as SASEGT. DNA for the CDR3: TGTGCCAGCAGTGAATTTCCAGGGACGGAGACCCAGTACTTC. Amino acids: CASSEFPGTETQYF.

This clonotype was seen ten or more times. The V and J genes are TRBV7-6 and TRBJ2-1, with D possibly being TRBD1 or TRBD2 (5 bases each). The germline V and J ends were trimmed by 3 bases and 0 bases, with 9 bases remaining between them. There are 15 residues in the CDR3. Germline V lookup: CDR1 SGHVS, CDR2 FNYEAQ. For the CDR3, the DNA is TGTGCCAGCAGCTTCGACGGGACCTCCTACAATGAGCAGTTCTTC. Encoded protein: CASSFDGTSYNEQFF.

J is TRBJ2-2 and V is TRBV5-1; the D gene is possibly TRBD1 (7 bases). V lost 4 bases and J lost 7, with 26 bases in between. Germline V lookup: CDR1 SGHRS, CDR2 YFSETQ. This CDR3 has 18 residues. The DNA of the CDR3 is TGCGCCAGCAGCCGGAGGGTTGGACAGGCTGCTTTTCGCGGGGAGCTGTTTTTT. Protein sequence: CASSRRVGQAAFRGELFF. The full variable domain, rest sourced from reference TRBV5-1 and TRBJ2-2, is KAGVTQTPRYLIKTRGQQVTLSCSPISGHRSVSWYQQTPGQGLQFLFEYFSETQRNKGNFPGRFSGRQFSNSRSEMNVSTLELGDSALYLCASSRRVGQAAFRGELFFGEGSRLTVL.

This clonotype was counted a few times. The rearrangement uses TRBV18 and TRBJ1-2; 9 positions agree with TRBD1. In germline, CDR1 is KGHSH, CDR2 LQKENI. CDR3 size: 14 residues. V gave up 3 bases and J gave up 8 bases; unmatched junction bases: 7. CDR3 sequence (DNA): TGTGCCAGCTCACCGACCGGACAGGGGCAGGGCTACACCTTC. This codes for CASSPTGQGQGYTF.

The CDR3 nucleotides are TGTGCCAGCAGGCGAGCCGGGACAGCGGGGGAGCAGTACTTC. This codes for CASRRAGTAGEQYF. The chain joins TRBV12-3 or TRBV12-4 to TRBJ2-7, with D perhaps matching TRBD1 or TRBD2 (7 bases each). The CDR3 runs to 14 residues. V dropped 6 bases and J dropped 7 bases, with 19 bases sitting between them.

This clonotype occurred a few times. The chain has TRBV6-5 and TRBJ2-2, with 8 nucleotides matching TRBD1. J gave up 5 bases and V 2 bases, and 4 bases lay outside the gene matches. The CDR3 extends over 15 amino acids. Germline assignment: CDR1 MNHEY and CDR2 SVGAGI. The CDR3 nucleotides are TGTGCCAGCAGTTACCGGGACAGGAGGACCGGGGAGCTGTTTTTT. Its protein is CASSYRDRRTGELFF.

V and J are TRBV9 and TRBJ2-7, with D tentatively TRBD2 (6 bases). CDR3 length equals 15 residues. Germline V CDR1 and CDR2: SGDLS, YYNGEE. Trimming took 2 bases from V and 4 from J, leaving 16 bases between them. Here the CDR3 DNA reads TGTGCCAGCAGCGTCCGAGCGGGTAGAACTTACGAGCAGTACTTC. It specifies CASSVRAGRTYEQYF. Full variable domain (remainder filled in from reference TRBV9 and TRBJ2-7): DSGVTQTPKHLITATGQRVTLRCSPRSGDLSVYWYQQSLDQGLQFLIQYYNGEERAKGNILERFSAQQFPDLHSELNLSSLELGDSALYFCASSVRAGRTYEQYFGPGTRLTVT.